This T cell receptor (beta chain) was found in a study of post-analysis software for immune sequencing data. This clonotype was observed a single time. The antigen is unknown. Study-wide results and caveats: A few TRBV segments appeared more often in patients than in controls, and TRBV5-6, TRBV5-1 and TRBV20-1 were among these.

Unique molecular identifiers were present in the TCR beta cDNA libraries. TCRdb called the PCR reads again in MiXCR, with one record for every CDR3 protein. The sample consists of roughly 400,000 distinct CDR3 sequences, approximately 39% of them appearing once. Germline lookup yields CDR1 SGHTA and CDR2 FQGNSA. Trimming shortened V by 1 base and J by 8 bases, and 11 bases separated the two germline ends. The CDR3 consists of 14 residues. The clonotype originates from a girl aged 2-10 years with multiple sclerosis. The V and J genes are TRBV7-2 and TRBJ1-4; D not certain. The sample consisted of blood. The CDR3 nucleotides read TGTGCCAGCAGCTTAGGATCCCGGGGAGAAAAACTGTTTTTT. It encodes CASSLGSRGEKLFF.